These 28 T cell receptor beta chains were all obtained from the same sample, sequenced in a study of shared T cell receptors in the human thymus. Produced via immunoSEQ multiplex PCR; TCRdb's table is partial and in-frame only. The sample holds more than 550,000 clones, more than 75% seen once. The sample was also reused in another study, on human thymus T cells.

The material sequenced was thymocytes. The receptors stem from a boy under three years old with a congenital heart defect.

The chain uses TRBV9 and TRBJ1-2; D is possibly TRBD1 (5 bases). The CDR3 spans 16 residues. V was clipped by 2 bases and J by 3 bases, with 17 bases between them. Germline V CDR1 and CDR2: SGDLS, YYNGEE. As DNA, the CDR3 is TGTGCCAGCAGCGTGGGTAGGGGCGAAGAGTACTATGGCTACACCTTC. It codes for CASSVGRGEEYYGYTF.

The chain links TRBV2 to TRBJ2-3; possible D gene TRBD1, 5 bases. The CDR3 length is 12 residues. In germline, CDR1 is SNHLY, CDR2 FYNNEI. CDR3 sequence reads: CAVGQGSDTQYF. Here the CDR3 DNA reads TGTGCAGTAGGGCAGGGATCAGATACGCAGTATTTT.

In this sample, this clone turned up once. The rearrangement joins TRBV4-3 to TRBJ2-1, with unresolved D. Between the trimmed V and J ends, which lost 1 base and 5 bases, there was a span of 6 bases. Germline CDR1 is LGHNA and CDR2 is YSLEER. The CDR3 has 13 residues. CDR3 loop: CASSQAKDNEQFF. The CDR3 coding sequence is TGCGCCAGCAGCCAAGCTAAAGACAATGAGCAGTTCTTC.

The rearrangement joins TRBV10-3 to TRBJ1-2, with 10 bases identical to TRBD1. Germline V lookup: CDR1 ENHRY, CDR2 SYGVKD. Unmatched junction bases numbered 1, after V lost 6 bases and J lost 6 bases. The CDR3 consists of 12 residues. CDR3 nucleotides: TGTGCCATCAGCGGGACAGGGGATGGCTACACCTTC. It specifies CAISGTGDGYTF.

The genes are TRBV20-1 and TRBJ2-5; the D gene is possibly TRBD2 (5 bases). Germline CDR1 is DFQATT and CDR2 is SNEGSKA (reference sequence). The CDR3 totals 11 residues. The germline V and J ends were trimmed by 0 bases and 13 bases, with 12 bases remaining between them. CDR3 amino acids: CSARDSSPTYF. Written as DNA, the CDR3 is TGCAGTGCTAGAGACTCTAGCCCGACGTACTTC.

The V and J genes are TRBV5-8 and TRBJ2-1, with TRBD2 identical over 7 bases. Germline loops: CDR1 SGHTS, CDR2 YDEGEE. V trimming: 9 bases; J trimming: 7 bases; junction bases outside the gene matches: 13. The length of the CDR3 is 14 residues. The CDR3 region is CATSPGEGENEQFF. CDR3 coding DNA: TGTGCCACCTCCCCCGGGGAGGGTGAGAATGAGCAGTTCTTC.

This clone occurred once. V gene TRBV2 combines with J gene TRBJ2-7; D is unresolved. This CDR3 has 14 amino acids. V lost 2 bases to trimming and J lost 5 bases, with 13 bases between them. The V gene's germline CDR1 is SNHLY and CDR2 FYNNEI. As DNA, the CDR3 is TGTGCCAGCAGTGAAATCTCTGACGAGGACGAGCAGTACTTC. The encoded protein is CASSEISDEDEQYF.

This CDR3 is CASSPEASGYNEQFF. Here the CDR3 DNA reads TGTGCCAGCAGCCCCGAGGCCAGCGGCTACAATGAGCAGTTCTTC. This chain uses TRBV5-8 with TRBJ2-1; TRBD2 might be the D (5 bases). The ends were cut back, 4 bases at V and 3 bases at J, with 14 bases in the middle. The CDR3 contains 15 residues. The V gene's germline CDR1 is SGHTS and CDR2 YDEGEE.

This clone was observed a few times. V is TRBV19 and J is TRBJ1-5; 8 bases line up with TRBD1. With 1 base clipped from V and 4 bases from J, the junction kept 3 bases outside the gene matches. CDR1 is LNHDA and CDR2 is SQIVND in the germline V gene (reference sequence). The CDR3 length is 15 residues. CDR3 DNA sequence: TGTGCCAGTAGTATAGGGGACAGGCGAAATCAGCCCCAGCATTTT. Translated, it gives CASSIGDRRNQPQHF.

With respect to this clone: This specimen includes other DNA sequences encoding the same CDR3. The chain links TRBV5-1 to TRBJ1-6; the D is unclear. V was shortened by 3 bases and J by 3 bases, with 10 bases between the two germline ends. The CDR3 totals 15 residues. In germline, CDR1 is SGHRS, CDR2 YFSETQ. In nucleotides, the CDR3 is TGCGCCAGCAGCTACGAGACTCTCTATAATTCACCCCTCCACTTT. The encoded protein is CASSYETLYNSPLHF.

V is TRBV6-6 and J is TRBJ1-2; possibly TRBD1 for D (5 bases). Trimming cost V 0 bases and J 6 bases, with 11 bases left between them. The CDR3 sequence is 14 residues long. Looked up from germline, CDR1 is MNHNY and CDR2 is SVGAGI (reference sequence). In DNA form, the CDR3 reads TGTGCCAGCAGTTACTCAGGACAATACCATGGCTACACCTTC. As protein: CASSYSGQYHGYTF.

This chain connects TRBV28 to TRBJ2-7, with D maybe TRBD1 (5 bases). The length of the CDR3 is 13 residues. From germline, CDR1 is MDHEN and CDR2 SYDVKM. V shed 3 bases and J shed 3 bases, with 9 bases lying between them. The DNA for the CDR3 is TGTGCCAGCAGTTTCTGGACAAACTACGAGCAGTACTTC. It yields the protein CASSFWTNYEQYF.

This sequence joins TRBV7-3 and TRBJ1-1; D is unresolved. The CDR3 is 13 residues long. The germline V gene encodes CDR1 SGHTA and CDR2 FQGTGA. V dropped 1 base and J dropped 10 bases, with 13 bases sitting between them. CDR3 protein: CASSLSPDSPAFF. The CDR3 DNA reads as TGTGCCAGCAGCTTAAGCCCTGACTCTCCAGCTTTCTTT.

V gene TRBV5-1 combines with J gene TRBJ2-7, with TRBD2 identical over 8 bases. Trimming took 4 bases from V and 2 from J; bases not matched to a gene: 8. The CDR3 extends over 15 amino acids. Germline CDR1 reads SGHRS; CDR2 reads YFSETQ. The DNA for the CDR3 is TGCGCCAGCAGCCCGGGAGCGGGGGCCGCCTACGAGCAGTACTTC. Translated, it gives CASSPGAGAAYEQYF. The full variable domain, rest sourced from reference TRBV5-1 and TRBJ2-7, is KAGVTQTPRYLIKTRGQQVTLSCSPISGHRSVSWYQQTPGQGLQFLFEYFSETQRNKGNFPGRFSGRQFSNSRSEMNVSTLELGDSALYLCASSPGAGAAYEQYFGPGTRLTVT.

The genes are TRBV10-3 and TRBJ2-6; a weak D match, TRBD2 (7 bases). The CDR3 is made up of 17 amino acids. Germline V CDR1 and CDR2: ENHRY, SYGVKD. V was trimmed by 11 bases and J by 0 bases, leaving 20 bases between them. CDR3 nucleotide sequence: TGTGCCTCCTGGGGGGGCAGGGGTTCCTCTGGGGCCAACGTCCTGACTTTC. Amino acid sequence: CASWGGRGSSGANVLTF.

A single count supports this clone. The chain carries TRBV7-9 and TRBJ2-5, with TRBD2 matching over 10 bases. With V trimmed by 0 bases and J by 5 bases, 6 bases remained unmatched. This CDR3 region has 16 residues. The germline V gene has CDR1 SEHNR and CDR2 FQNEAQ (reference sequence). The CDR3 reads CASSLAQREGRETQYF. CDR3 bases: TGTGCCAGCAGCTTAGCCCAGCGGGAGGGCCGGGAGACCCAGTACTTC.

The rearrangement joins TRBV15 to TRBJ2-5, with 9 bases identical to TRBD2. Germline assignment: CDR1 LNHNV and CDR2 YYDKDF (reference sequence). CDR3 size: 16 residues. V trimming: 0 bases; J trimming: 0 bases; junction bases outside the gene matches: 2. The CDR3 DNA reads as TGTGCCACCAGCAGAGAGCTAGCGGGAAACCAAGAGACCCAGTACTTC. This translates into CATSRELAGNQETQYF. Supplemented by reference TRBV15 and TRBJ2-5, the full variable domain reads DAMVIQNPRYQVTQFGKPVTLSCSQTLNHNVMYWYQQKSSQAPKLLFHYYDKDFNNEADTPDNFQSRRPNTSFCFLDIRSPGLGDTAMYLCATSRELAGNQETQYFGPGTRLLVL.

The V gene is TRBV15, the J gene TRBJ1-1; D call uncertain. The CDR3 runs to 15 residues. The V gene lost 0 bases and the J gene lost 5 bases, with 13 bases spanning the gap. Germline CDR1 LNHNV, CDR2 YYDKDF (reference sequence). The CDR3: CATSRDGHKITEAFF. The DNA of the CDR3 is TGTGCCACCAGCAGAGATGGGCACAAAATAACTGAAGCTTTCTTT.

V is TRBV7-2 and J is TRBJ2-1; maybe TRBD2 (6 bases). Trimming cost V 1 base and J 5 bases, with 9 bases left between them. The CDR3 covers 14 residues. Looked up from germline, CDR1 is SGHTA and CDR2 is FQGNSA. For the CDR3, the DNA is TGTGCCAGCAGCTTAGAAGGGACTGACAATGAGCAGTTCTTC. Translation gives CASSLEGTDNEQFF.

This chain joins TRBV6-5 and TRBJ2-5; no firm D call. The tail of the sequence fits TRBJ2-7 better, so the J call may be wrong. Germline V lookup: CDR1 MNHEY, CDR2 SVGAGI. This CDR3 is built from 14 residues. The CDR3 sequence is CASSPTFFLYEQYF. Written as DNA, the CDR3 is TGTGCCAGCAGTCCCACCTTTTTCCTCTACGAGCAGTACTTC.

The CDR3 protein is CASSFSDRPYEQYF. In nucleotides, the CDR3 is TGTGCCAGCAGCTTCAGTGACAGGCCATACGAGCAGTACTTC. The V call is TRBV5-6, the J call TRBJ2-7; the D gene is possibly TRBD1 (6 bases). CDR1 and CDR2 (germline): SGHDT, YYEEEE. V was cut by 2 bases and J by 4 bases, with 13 bases left in between. There are 14 residues in the CDR3.

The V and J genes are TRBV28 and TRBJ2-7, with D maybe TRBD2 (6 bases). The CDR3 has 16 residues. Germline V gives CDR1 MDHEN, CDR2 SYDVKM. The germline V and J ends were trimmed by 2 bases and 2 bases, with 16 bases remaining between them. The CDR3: CASSLSWASEPYEQYF. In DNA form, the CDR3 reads TGTGCCAGCAGTTTAAGTTGGGCTAGCGAGCCCTACGAGCAGTACTTC.

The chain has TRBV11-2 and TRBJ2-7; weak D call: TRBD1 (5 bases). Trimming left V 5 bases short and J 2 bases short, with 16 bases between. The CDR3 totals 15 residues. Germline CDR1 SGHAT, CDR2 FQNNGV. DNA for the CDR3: TGTGCCAGCAGCGCCTTCGGACAACCAGCCTACGAGCAGTACTTC. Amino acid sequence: CASSAFGQPAYEQYF.

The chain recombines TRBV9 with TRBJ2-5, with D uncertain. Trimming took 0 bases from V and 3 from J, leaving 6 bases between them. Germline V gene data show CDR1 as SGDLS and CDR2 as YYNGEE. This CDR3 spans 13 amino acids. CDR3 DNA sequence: TGTGCCAGCAGCGTAGGCACAGAAGAGACCCAGTACTTC. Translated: CASSVGTEETQYF. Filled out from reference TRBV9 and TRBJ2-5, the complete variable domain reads DSGVTQTPKHLITATGQRVTLRCSPRSGDLSVYWYQQSLDQGLQFLIQYYNGEERAKGNILERFSAQQFPDLHSELNLSSLELGDSALYFCASSVGTEETQYFGPGTRLLVL.

The CDR3 sequence: CSVEDTGRGYNEQFF. The CDR3 region has the DNA TGCAGCGTTGAAGATACCGGGAGGGGTTACAATGAGCAGTTCTTC. The rearrangement uses TRBV29-1 and TRBJ2-1; 8 nucleotides match TRBD2. The length of the CDR3 is 15 residues. With V trimmed by 0 bases and J by 4 bases, 5 bases remained unmatched. Germline loops: CDR1 SQVTM, CDR2 ANQGSEA.

The CDR3 coding sequence is TGTGCCAGCACGGGTAGCGGGAGGGCGGGTAATGAGCAGTTCTTC. Translating it yields CASTGSGRAGNEQFF. The V gene is TRBV6-5, the J gene TRBJ2-1; 11 bases map to TRBD2. J was trimmed by 7 bases and V by 7 bases; bases with no gene match: 9. This CDR3 has 15 amino acids. CDR1 and CDR2 from the germline V gene are MNHEY and SVGAGI.

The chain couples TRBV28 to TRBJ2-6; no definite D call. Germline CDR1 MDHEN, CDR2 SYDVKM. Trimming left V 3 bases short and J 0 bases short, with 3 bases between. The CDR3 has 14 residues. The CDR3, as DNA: TGTGCCAGCAGTTTCAGCTCTGGGGCCAACGTCCTGACTTTC. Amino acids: CASSFSSGANVLTF.

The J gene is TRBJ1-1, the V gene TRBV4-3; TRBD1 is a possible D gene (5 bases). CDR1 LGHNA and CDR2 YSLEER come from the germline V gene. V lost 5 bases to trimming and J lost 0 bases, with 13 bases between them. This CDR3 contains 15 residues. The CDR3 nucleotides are TGCGCCAGCAGCACACTCAGGGATCTGAACACTGAAGCTTTCTTT. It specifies CASSTLRDLNTEAFF.